This T cell receptor (beta chain) was identified in a study of T-cell reconstitution after alpha-beta-depleted transplantation in children. Germline V gene data show CDR1 as SQVTM and CDR2 as ANQGSEA. V shed 7 bases, J shed 2 bases, and the junction held 5 bases outside the gene matches. The CDR3 totals 14 residues. Molecular barcoding with unique molecular identifiers was used for the TCRbeta library. TCRdb re-analysed the PCR reads in MiXCR, keeping a single row per CDR3 protein. The top ten clones hold around 4% of a sample with about 400,000 distinct CDR3 sequences, over 20% of them seen once. The chain couples TRBV29-1 to TRBJ2-1; 10 bases align to TRBD2. The source of this sequence is a human donor who donated a stem cell graft to a child with acute myeloid leukemia. This sample comprised PBMCs from the stem cell graft donor, obtained from the stem cell graft. CDR3 amino acids: CSADTSGAYNEQFF. CDR3 nucleotides: TGCAGCGCCGATACTAGCGGGGCCTACAATGAGCAGTTCTTC.